There are a few counts of the clone carrying this TCR beta chain. The antigen is undetermined. Clones were read by immunoSEQ multiplex PCR, and TCRdb kept only the in-frame ones, dropping some. The sample includes tens of thousands of clones, around 80% of them seen just once. These data are taken from a study of a mutant IDH1 vaccine in newly diagnosed glioma. Trimming left V 0 bases short and J 7 bases short, with 18 bases between. This CDR3 spans 16 amino acids. Germline V gene sequence: CDR1 MGHRA, CDR2 YSYEKL. Time point: week 5, during vaccination. Vaccination used 300 ug of mutant IDH1 20-mer peptide per dose, with topical imiquimod.

The sequence derives from a man between 50 and 59 years old with glioma. The chain carries TRBV4-1 and TRBJ1-1; D uncertain. The sample in question was PBMCs, obtained from a glioma patient whose treatment included an IDH1 peptide vaccine. The CDR3 here is CASSQDLSETGIEAFF. The CDR3 DNA is TGCGCCAGCAGCCAAGATCTTTCGGAAACGGGAATTGAAGCTTTCTTT.